Listed here are 24 T cell receptor beta chains from one sample, sequenced in a study of beta chain features in type 1 diabetes. Investigators reverse transcribed all isolated RNA, so they sequenced expressed TCRB transcripts. Profiled with immunoSEQ multiplex PCR; TCRdb holds only in-frame clones, not every one. The sample holds just over 450,000 clones, roughly 31% seen once. The material sequenced was naive CD4+ T cells from blood. The receptors derive from a man younger than 35 in good health.

The chain is built from TRBV5-6 and TRBJ2-5; possibly TRBD1 for D (5 bases). The V gene's germline CDR1 is SGHDT and CDR2 YYEEEE. V lost 0 bases to trimming and J lost 4 bases, with 10 bases between them. The CDR3 spans 14 residues. This chain's CDR3 is CASSLGTLSETQYF. Written as DNA, the CDR3 is TGTGCCAGCAGCTTGGGGACACTATCAGAGACCCAGTACTTC.

The chain carries TRBV7-3 and TRBJ1-2; D gene ambiguous. Trimming took off 4 bases at V and 0 bases at J, with 6 bases between the two ends. The CDR3 extends over 13 amino acids. Germline assignment: CDR1 SGHTA and CDR2 FQGTGA. The CDR3 sequence is CASSSTANYGYTF. CDR3 in DNA: TGTGCCAGCAGCTCTACTGCTAACTATGGCTACACCTTC.

There are a few counts of this clone. The J gene is TRBJ2-1, the V gene TRBV2; possible D gene TRBD2, 5 bases. With 7 bases removed from V and 5 bases from J, the gap between germline ends came to 15 bases. CDR3 length equals 14 residues. CDR1 and CDR2 from the germline V gene are SNHLY and FYNNEI. The CDR3 here is CASTPVWRDNEQFF. For the CDR3, the DNA is TGTGCCAGCACCCCGGTCTGGCGGGACAATGAGCAGTTCTTC.

This chain links TRBV30 with TRBJ1-1; D unresolved. The germline V gene has CDR1 GTSNPN and CDR2 SVGIG (reference sequence). The V end was cut by 0 bases, the J end by 0 bases, with 11 bases between. This CDR3 has 15 amino acids. The CDR3 protein is CAWSVPRTVNTEAFF. CDR3 nucleotides: TGTGCCTGGAGTGTACCCCGGACCGTGAACACTGAAGCTTTCTTT.

This clone was found a few times. The J gene is TRBJ1-1, the V gene TRBV4-2, with D perhaps TRBD1 (6 bases). The V end lost 4 bases, the J end lost 1 base, and 10 bases lay between the germline ends. CDR3 size: 14 residues. Germline lookup yields CDR1 LGHNA and CDR2 YNFKEQ. For the CDR3, the DNA is TGTGCCAGCAGCCTTAGACAGGAGAACACTGAAGCTTTCTTT. Its translation: CASSLRQENTEAFF.

This clone has a handful of counts. The chain has TRBV29-1 and TRBJ2-1; TRBD2 matches 9 bases. The CDR3 covers 16 residues. V gave up 6 bases and J gave up 9 bases; unmatched junction bases: 18. The germline CDR1 and CDR2 sequences are SQVTM and ANQGSEA. The CDR3 DNA sequence: TGCAGCGTCGAGAGAATCAGCGGGAGGCCCAGGGGTGAGCAGTTCTTC. Protein sequence: CSVERISGRPRGEQFF.

A word on this clone: Additional DNA sequences in this sample encode the identical CDR3. This chain links TRBV29-1 with TRBJ2-7, with 7 bases identical to TRBD1. The V and J ends lost 1 base and 0 bases, in that order; junction bases with no gene match: 0. CDR1 is SQVTM and CDR2 is ANQGSEA in the germline V gene. The CDR3 loop spans 13 amino acids. This chain's CDR3 is CSVEGDSSYEQYF. The CDR3 DNA is TGCAGCGTTGAAGGGGACAGCTCCTACGAGCAGTACTTC.

This clone has only a few counts. The chain combines TRBV7-2 with TRBJ2-1, with 9 nucleotides matching TRBD2. The CDR3 consists of 15 residues. The V gene end was trimmed by 6 bases and the J gene end by 3 bases; junction bases not matched to a gene: 6. Looked up from germline, CDR1 is SGHTA and CDR2 is FQGNSA. The CDR3 sequence: CASSHSGSFYNEQFF. CDR3 nucleotides: TGTGCCAGCAGTCATAGCGGGAGTTTCTACAATGAGCAGTTCTTC.

The chain employs TRBV28 and TRBJ2-7; 9 bases agree with TRBD1. From germline, CDR1 is MDHEN and CDR2 SYDVKM. V lost 11 bases and J lost 5; bases outside the gene matches: 10. The length of the CDR3 is 13 residues. CDR3 DNA: TGTGCCCGGGAAACGACAGGGGGAAACGAGCAGTACTTC. Protein: CARETTGGNEQYF.

This clone was seen a handful of times. The V call is TRBV6-6, the J call TRBJ2-5, with 8 bases matching TRBD1. V lost 6 bases to trimming and J lost 2 bases; unmatched junction nucleotides: 5. Germline values: CDR1 MNHNY, CDR2 SVGAGI (reference sequence). The CDR3 runs to 14 residues. The CDR3 bases are TGTGCCAGCAGACCATGGACAGGGCAAGAGACCCAGTACTTC. Protein product: CASRPWTGQETQYF.

The table lists this clone with a few counts. The chain has TRBV6-6 and TRBJ2-7, with a weak D call TRBD2 (5 bases). Germline V lookup: CDR1 MNHNY, CDR2 SVGAGI (reference sequence). The V and J ends lost 2 bases and 4 bases respectively, with 12 bases between them. This CDR3 contains 14 residues. CDR3 in amino acids: CASSYGGIGYEQYF. The DNA of the CDR3 is TGTGCCAGCAGTTACGGAGGCATAGGGTACGAGCAGTACTTC.

This sequence joins TRBV9 and TRBJ2-7; D perhaps matches TRBD2 (6 bases). The CDR3 is 15 amino acids. V dropped 4 bases and J dropped 1 base, with 15 bases sitting between them. Germline values: CDR1 SGDLS, CDR2 YYNGEE. The CDR3 loop is CASSPRGEVSYEQYF. In DNA, the CDR3 is TGTGCCAGCAGCCCCAGAGGGGAGGTGTCCTACGAGCAGTACTTC.

This chain links TRBV11-1 with TRBJ1-1; 8 positions agree with TRBD1. This CDR3 contains 14 residues. After removal of 3 bases from V and 1 base from J, the junction contained 1 base not matched to a gene. Germline V gene data show CDR1 as SGHAT and CDR2 as FQDESV (reference sequence). The CDR3 here is CASSFDRGNTEAFF. DNA for the CDR3: TGTGCCAGCAGCTTCGACAGGGGGAACACTGAAGCTTTCTTT.

This chain uses TRBV5-1 with TRBJ2-5, with TRBD2 matching 11 bases. Germline trimming cut 4 bases from V and 4 bases from J; bases unmatched to any gene: 6. This CDR3 has 15 residues. Looked up from germline, CDR1 is SGHRS and CDR2 is YFSETQ. CDR3 in amino acids: CASSRTSGRGETQYF. The DNA for the CDR3 is TGCGCCAGCAGCCGAACTAGCGGGAGAGGAGAGACCCAGTACTTC.

This clone has more than one count but fewer than ten. Other DNA variants within this sample encode the same CDR3. This sequence joins TRBV11-2 and TRBJ2-7; the D gene is possibly TRBD1 (5 bases). CDR1 and CDR2 from the germline V gene are SGHAT and FQNNGV. V was shortened by 0 bases and J by 0 bases, with 9 bases between the two germline ends. The CDR3 extends over 15 amino acids. The CDR3, as DNA: TGTGCCAGCAGCTTAGAAACAGGTTCCTCCTACGAGCAGTACTTC. Translated: CASSLETGSSYEQYF.

This clone came up a few times. V and J are TRBV5-1 and TRBJ1-5, with unresolved D. The germline V gene has CDR1 SGHRS and CDR2 YFSETQ. V was shortened by 4 bases and J by 5 bases, with 10 bases between the two germline ends. This CDR3 is 13 amino acids long. CDR3 bases: TGCGCCAGCAGCACCGACGGGGATCAGCCCCAGCATTTT. This gives the protein CASSTDGDQPQHF.

The rearrangement uses TRBV27 and TRBJ2-1; no clear D. CDR1 MNHEY and CDR2 SMNVEV come from the germline V gene (reference sequence). With 7 bases removed from V and 7 bases from J, the gap between germline ends came to 11 bases. The CDR3 is made up of 12 amino acids. CDR3: CASKAAPNEQFF. CDR3 bases: TGTGCCAGCAAGGCAGCGCCGAATGAGCAGTTCTTC.

The gene calls are TRBV20-1 and TRBJ2-7; 9 bases line up with TRBD1. This CDR3 contains 11 residues. The V gene's germline CDR1 is DFQATT and CDR2 SNEGSKA (reference sequence). The J segment lost 11 bases and the V segment lost 6 bases, leaving 8 bases of the junction unmatched. The CDR3 coding sequence is TGCAGTGCGTACAGGGGGCTGGTCGAGTACTTC. This encodes CSAYRGLVEYF.

The chain carries TRBV7-6 and TRBJ1-2; tentative D call: TRBD1 (5 bases). V lost 5 bases and J lost 7, with 11 bases in between. The CDR3 extends over 12 amino acids. Per the germline V gene, CDR1 is SGHVS and CDR2 is FNYEAQ. The CDR3 region is CASSPDRLGYTF. The CDR3, as DNA: TGTGCCAGCAGCCCCGACAGACTTGGCTACACCTTC.

The sample holds one count of this clone. The gene calls are TRBV5-1 and TRBJ2-2; D uncertain. The germline V gene encodes CDR1 SGHRS and CDR2 YFSETQ. The CDR3 runs 15 residues. V was pared by 2 bases and J by 4 bases, with 12 bases between. The CDR3 here is CASSFGTVGTGELFF. DNA of the CDR3: TGCGCCAGCAGCTTCGGTACCGTGGGCACCGGGGAGCTGTTTTTT.

The rearrangement uses TRBV6-4 and TRBJ2-1; 9 nucleotides align to TRBD2. The CDR3 is 16 amino acids. Germline assignment: CDR1 MRHNA and CDR2 SNTAGT. Trimming took 4 bases from V and 5 from J; bases not matched to a gene: 9. In nucleotides, the CDR3 is TGTGCCAGCAGTGGCCGGGGGACTAGCAGAAACAATGAGCAGTTCTTC. It translates to CASSGRGTSRNNEQFF.

The genes are TRBV4-2 and TRBJ2-1; no definite D call. This CDR3 has 19 residues. Trimming cost V 4 bases and J 1 base, with 23 bases left between them. Germline assignment: CDR1 LGHNA and CDR2 YNFKEQ. The CDR3 is CASSRAPGRRVTSYNEQFF. For the CDR3, the DNA is TGTGCCAGCAGCCGAGCACCGGGCCGACGGGTAACGTCCTACAATGAGCAGTTCTTC.

V usage is TRBV4-3 and J usage is TRBJ2-7; D not certain. The CDR3 is 16 residues long. Germline assignment: CDR1 LGHNA and CDR2 YSLEER. Deletions cut 0 bases from V and 0 bases from J, with 12 bases between. The CDR3, as DNA: TGCGCCAGCAGCCAAGAATCGGCTATCAGCTCCTACGAGCAGTACTTC. The encoded protein is CASSQESAISSYEQYF.

The chain uses TRBV9 and TRBJ1-2; 9 positions match TRBD1. Germline values: CDR1 SGDLS, CDR2 YYNGEE. The junction had 12 bases not matched to a gene; V was cut back by 6 bases and J by 0 bases. This CDR3 spans 17 amino acids. The CDR3 coding sequence is TGTGCCAGCAACACAGCGGGGACAGGGAGAGCTAACTATGGCTACACCTTC. As protein: CASNTAGTGRANYGYTF.